This T cell receptor beta chain came from a study of T cell changes during pregnancy in multiple sclerosis. The table came from immunoSEQ multiplex PCR; TCRdb's copy has only in-frame clones and leaves some out. This sample carries over 45,000 clones, roughly 92% of them seen once, and the ten largest clones take 0.91%. J lost 7 bases, V lost 0 bases, and 8 bases had no gene match. The V gene's germline CDR1 is MGHRA and CDR2 YSYEKL. CDR3 length: 16 residues. The chain combines TRBV4-1 with TRBJ1-4, with 7 bases matching TRBD1. The sequences come from CD4+ T cells from peripheral blood mononuclear cells, collected in the second trimester of pregnancy. The sequence was obtained from a female donor in good health, enrolled as a control in a pregnancy study. In nucleotides, the CDR3 is TGCGCCAGCAGCCAAGATGGAGGGGGCGCAGGTGAAAAACTGTTTTTT. Translated: CASSQDGGGAGEKLFF.